This T cell receptor (beta chain) comes out of a study of T cells after somatic rescue of genetic block. This clone was detected only a few times. TCRdb's copy holds only in-frame clones and misses some; the assay was immunoSEQ multiplex PCR. The sample holds 65,000 to 70,000 clones, about 90% seen once. The V end was cut by 6 bases, the J end by 7 bases, with 13 bases between. CDR1 MNHEY and CDR2 SVGAGI come from the germline V gene. The CDR3 spans 12 residues. The sequenced sample consisted of peripheral blood mononuclear cells (PBMCs). The chain joins TRBV6-5 to TRBJ2-7; D possibly corresponds to TRBD2 (5 bases). This clonotype was obtained from a man aged 40-49 years. The CDR3 spells CASRDSLGEQYF. Here the CDR3 DNA reads TGTGCCAGCAGGGACTCCCTTGGGGAGCAGTACTTC.